This T cell receptor (beta chain) stems from a study of long-term antiretroviral therapy in people with HIV. Study-wide results and caveats: Repertoires from HIV showed CDR3 length ranges narrower than those of controls. Repertoire dominance by clones expanded before ART was seen at all time points. Diversity measured after ART increased yet remained under transplant donor controls.

For this clone: The antigen is unknown.

V was clipped by 0 bases and J by 6 bases, with 12 bases between them. Germline assignment: CDR1 LGHNA and CDR2 YNFKEQ. This CDR3 spans 14 amino acids. With survey level as its setting, the immunoSEQ assay was v3.0. Produced via immunoSEQ multiplex PCR; TCRdb's table is partial and in-frame only. The sample lists tens of thousands of clones; around 86% were seen once. The TCR originated in a man between 18 and 35 years old with HIV. This sequence joins TRBV4-2 and TRBJ2-7; D gene uncertain. The specimen was unsorted PBMCs, collected 0.2 years before starting antiretroviral therapy. CDR3: CASSQEAFRSEQYF. CDR3 DNA: TGTGCCAGCAGCCAAGAAGCTTTCCGGTCCGAGCAGTACTTC.